The entry below gives a single T cell receptor (beta chain) sequence along with its context. The ends were cut back, 5 bases at V and 6 bases at J, with 14 bases in the middle. Germline V CDR1 and CDR2: SEHNR, FQNEAQ (reference sequence). CDR3 length: 14 residues. The data originate from a study of metastatic and nonmetastatic thyroid tumors. On the study more broadly: Where malignant and benign thyroid patients were concerned, repertoires were compared across blood and tumor or nodule tissue.

MiXCR reprocessed the PCR reads for TCRdb. The sample shows 22,000 or so clones, about 23% of them seen only once. Until they underwent thyroid surgery, no patient had received any treatment. The sequence came from a male donor with papillary thyroid cancer or a benign thyroid nodule (not recorded which). Some clones in this sample may be carry-over from other donors' samples. The chain links TRBV7-9 to TRBJ2-1; maybe TRBD1 (6 bases). The source material was blood. For the CDR3, the DNA is TGTGCCAGCAGCCAGTTGGACAGTTCCAATGAGCAGTTCTTC. Its translation: CASSQLDSSNEQFF.